This T cell receptor beta chain comes out of a study of cytomegalovirus exposure and HLA in healthy donors. This CDR3 has 12 residues. Germline loops: CDR1 ENHRY, CDR2 SYGVKD. V trimming: 8 bases; J trimming: 5 bases; junction bases outside the gene matches: 4. With 60 Vbeta and 13 Jbeta primers, the PCR was carried out. Clones were read by immunoSEQ multiplex PCR, and TCRdb kept only the in-frame ones, dropping some. The sample has 100,000 or so clones. The sample comprised PBMCs. This TCR came from a woman in her thirties in good health and CMV-seronegative. The gene calls are TRBV10-3 and TRBJ2-5; 8 bases are a match to TRBD1. In nucleotides, the CDR3 is TGTGCCATCTCAGGGGGCGGCGAGACCCAGTACTTC. It encodes CAISGGGETQYF.